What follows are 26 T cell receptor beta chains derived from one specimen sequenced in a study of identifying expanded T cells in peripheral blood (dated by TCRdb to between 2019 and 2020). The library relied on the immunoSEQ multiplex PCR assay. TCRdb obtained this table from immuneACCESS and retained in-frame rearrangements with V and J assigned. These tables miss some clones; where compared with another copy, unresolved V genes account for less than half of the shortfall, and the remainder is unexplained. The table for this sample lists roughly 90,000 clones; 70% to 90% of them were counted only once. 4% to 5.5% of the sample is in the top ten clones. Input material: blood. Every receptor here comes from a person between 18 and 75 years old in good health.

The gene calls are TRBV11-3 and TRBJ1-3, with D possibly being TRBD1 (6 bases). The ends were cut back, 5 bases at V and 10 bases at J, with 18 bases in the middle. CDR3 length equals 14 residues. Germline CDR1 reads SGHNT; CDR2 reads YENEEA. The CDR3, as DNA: TGTGCCAGCAGCCCCTCGGGACACCGTTTAACCATATATTTT. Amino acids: CASSPSGHRLTIYF.

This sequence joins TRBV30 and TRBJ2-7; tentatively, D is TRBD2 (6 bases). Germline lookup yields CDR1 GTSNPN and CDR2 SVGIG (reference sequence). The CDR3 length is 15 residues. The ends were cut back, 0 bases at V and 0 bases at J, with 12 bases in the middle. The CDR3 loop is CAWSVAGGTSYEQYF. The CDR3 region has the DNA TGTGCCTGGAGTGTAGCGGGCGGGACCTCCTACGAGCAGTACTTC.

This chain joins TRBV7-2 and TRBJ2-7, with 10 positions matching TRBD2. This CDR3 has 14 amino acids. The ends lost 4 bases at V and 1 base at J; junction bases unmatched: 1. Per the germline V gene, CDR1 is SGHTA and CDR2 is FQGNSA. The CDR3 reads CASSWTSGSYEQYF. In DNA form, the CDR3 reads TGTGCCAGCAGCTGGACTAGCGGATCCTACGAGCAGTACTTC.

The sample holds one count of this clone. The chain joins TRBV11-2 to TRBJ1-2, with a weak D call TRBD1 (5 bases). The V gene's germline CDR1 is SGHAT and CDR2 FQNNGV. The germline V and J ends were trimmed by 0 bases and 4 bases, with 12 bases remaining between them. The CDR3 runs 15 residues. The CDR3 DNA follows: TGTGCCAGCAGCTTAGAGCCGGGGGGGGGCTATGGCTACACCTTC. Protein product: CASSLEPGGGYGYTF.

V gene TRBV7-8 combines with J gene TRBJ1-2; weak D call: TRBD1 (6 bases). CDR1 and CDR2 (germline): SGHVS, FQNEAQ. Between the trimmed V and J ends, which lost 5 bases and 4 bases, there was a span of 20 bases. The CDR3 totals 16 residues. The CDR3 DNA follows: TGTGCCAGCAGCCCTAGAGACAGGACGCGTGGCTATGGCTACACCTTC. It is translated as CASSPRDRTRGYGYTF.

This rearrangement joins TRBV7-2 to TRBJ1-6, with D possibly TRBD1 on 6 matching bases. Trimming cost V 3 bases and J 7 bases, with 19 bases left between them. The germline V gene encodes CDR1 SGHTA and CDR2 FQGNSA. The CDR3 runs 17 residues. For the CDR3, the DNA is TGTGCCAGCAGCTTCGGATCCCTTGCAGGGGCGAATTCACCCCTCCACTTT. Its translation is CASSFGSLAGANSPLHF.

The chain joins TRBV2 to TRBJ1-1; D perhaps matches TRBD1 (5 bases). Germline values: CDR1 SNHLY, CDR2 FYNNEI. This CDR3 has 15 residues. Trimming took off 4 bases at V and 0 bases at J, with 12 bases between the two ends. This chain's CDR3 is CASSVRQGLNTEAFF. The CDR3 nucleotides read TGTGCCAGCAGTGTAAGGCAGGGACTGAACACTGAAGCTTTCTTT.

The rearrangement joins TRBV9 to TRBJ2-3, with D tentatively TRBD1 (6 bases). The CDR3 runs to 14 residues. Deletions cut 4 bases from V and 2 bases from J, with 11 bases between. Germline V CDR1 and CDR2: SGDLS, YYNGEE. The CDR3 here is CASSPWTATDTQYF. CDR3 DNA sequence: TGTGCCAGCAGCCCCTGGACAGCCACAGATACGCAGTATTTT.

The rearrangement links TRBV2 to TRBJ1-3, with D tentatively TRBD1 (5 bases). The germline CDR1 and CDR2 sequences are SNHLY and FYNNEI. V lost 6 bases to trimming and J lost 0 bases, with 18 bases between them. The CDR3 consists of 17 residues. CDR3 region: CASRDSDRPYSGNTIYF. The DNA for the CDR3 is TGTGCCAGCAGAGACAGCGACCGCCCCTACTCTGGAAACACCATATATTTT.

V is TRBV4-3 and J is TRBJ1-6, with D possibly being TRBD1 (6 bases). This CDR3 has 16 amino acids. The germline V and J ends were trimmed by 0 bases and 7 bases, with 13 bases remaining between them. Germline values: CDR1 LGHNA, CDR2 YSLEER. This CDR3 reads CASSQELGGANSPLHF. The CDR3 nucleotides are TGCGCCAGCAGCCAAGAATTGGGGGGCGCGAATTCACCCCTCCACTTT.

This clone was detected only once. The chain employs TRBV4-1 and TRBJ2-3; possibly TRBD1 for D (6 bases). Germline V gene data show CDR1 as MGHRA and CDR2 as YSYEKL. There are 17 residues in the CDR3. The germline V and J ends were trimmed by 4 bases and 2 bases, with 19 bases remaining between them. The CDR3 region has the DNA TGCGCCAGCAGCCCGAGTCCCCCGGGACACGACACAGATACGCAGTATTTT. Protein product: CASSPSPPGHDTDTQYF.

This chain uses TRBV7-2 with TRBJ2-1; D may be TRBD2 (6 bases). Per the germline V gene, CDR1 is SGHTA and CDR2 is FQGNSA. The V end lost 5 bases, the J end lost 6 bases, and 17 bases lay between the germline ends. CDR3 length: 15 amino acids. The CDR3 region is CASSPTPLARNEQFF. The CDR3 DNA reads TGTGCCAGCAGCCCCACCCCACTAGCACGCAATGAGCAGTTCTTC.

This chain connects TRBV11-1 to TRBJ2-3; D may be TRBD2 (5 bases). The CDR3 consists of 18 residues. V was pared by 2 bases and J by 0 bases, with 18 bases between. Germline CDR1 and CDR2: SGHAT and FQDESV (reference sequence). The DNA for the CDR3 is TGTGCCAGCAGCTTATCTCCACTGACCCGGGGTAGCACAGATACGCAGTATTTT. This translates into CASSLSPLTRGSTDTQYF.

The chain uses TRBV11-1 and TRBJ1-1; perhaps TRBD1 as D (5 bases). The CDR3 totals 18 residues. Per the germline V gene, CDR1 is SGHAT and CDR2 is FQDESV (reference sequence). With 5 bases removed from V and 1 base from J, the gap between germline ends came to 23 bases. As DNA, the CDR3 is TGTGCCAGCAGCCCATCTCCCCCCAGACAGTCTAAGAACACTGAAGCTTTCTTT. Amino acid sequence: CASSPSPPRQSKNTEAFF.

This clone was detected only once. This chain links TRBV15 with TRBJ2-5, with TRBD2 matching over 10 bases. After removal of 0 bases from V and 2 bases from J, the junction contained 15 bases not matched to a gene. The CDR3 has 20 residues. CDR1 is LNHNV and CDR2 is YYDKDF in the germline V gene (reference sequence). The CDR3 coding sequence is TGTGCCACCAGCAGAGAAAGACTCTTGGCTAGCGGGGGCCCTCAAGAGACCCAGTACTTC. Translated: CATSRERLLASGGPQETQYF.

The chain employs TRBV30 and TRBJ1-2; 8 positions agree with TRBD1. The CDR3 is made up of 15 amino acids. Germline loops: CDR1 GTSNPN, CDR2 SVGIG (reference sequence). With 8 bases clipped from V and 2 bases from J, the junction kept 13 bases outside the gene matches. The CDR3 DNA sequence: TGTGCCCGGGACAGGTGGGGTCGGCCAAACTATGGCTACACCTTC. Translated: CARDRWGRPNYGYTF.

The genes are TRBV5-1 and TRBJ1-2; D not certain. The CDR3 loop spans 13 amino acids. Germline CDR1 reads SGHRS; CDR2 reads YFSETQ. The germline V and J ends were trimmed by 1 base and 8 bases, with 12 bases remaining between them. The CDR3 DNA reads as TGCGCCAGCAGCTTGCGCAGGAATCGAGGCTACACCTTC. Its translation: CASSLRRNRGYTF.

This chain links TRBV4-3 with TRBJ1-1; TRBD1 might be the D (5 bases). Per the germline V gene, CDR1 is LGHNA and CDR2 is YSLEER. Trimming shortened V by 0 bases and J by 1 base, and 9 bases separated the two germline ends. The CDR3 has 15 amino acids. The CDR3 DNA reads TGCGCCAGCAGCCAAGATGACAGCAGGAACACTGAAGCTTTCTTT. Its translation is CASSQDDSRNTEAFF.

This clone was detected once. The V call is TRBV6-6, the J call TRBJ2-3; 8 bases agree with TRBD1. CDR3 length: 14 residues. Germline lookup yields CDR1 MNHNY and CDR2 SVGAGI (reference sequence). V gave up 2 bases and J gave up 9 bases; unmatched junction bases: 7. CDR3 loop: CASSYGTGLLTQYF. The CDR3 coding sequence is TGTGCCAGCAGTTACGGGACAGGCCTTTTAACGCAGTATTTT.

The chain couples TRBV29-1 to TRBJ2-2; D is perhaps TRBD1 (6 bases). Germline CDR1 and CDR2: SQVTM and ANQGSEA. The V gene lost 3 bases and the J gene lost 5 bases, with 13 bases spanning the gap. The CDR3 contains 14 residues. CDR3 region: CSVDAGVTTGELFF. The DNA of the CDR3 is TGCAGCGTTGATGCAGGGGTCACAACCGGGGAGCTGTTTTTT.

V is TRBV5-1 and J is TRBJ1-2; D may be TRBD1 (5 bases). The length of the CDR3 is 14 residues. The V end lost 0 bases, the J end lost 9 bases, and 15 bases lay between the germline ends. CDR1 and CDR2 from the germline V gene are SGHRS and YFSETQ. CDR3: CASSLGQPGGSYTF. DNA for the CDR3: TGCGCCAGCAGCTTGGGACAGCCGGGAGGGAGCTACACCTTC.

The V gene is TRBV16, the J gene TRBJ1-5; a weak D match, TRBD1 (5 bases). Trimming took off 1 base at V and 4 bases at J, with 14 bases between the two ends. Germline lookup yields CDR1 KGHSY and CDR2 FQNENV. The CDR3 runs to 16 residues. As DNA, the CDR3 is TGTGCCAGCAGCCAATTGACTCGGACACCAAATCAGCCCCAGCATTTT. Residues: CASSQLTRTPNQPQHF.

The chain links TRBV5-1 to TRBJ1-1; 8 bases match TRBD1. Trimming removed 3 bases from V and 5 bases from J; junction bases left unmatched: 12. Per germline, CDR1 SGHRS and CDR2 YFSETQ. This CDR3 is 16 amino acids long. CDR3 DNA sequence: TGCGCCAGCAGCTCCTGGTCGACAGGGGTTGGGACTGAAGCTTTCTTT. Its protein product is CASSSWSTGVGTEAFF.

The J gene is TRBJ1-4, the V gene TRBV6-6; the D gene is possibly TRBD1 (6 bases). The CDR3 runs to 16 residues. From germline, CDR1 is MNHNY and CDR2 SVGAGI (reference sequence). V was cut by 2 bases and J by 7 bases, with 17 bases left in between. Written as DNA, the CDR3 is TGTGCCAGCAGTTACGCCGCGGGGGGCCTAGGTGAAAAACTGTTTTTT. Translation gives CASSYAAGGLGEKLFF.

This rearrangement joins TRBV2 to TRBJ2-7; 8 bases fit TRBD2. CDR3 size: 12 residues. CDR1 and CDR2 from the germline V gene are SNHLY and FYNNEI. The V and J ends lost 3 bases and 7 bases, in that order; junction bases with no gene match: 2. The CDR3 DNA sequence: TGTGCCAGCAGTGAGGGACTAGGAGAGCAGTACTTC. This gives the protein CASSEGLGEQYF.

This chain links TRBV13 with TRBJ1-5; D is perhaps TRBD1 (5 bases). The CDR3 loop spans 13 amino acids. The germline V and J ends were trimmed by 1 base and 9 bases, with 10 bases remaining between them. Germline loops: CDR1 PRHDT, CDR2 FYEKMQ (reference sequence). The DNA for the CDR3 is TGTGCCAGCAGCTTAGATCAGGGAGTGCCCCAGCATTTT. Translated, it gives CASSLDQGVPQHF.